Listed below are T cell receptor beta chains from one sample, sequenced in a study of response to subunit inactivated influenza vaccine. TCRdb reprocessed the RT-PCR reads with MiXCR, giving one entry per CDR3 protein. The sample includes hundreds of thousands of distinct CDR3 sequences, roughly 27% of them seen just once. The source material was CD4+ T cells sorted from PBMCs, sampled about 5 days after vaccination. All receptors come from a man in his forties or fifties who received an inactivated influenza vaccine. Both conserved end residues are part of each CDR3. A D gene is named only where the DNA matches it firmly. Not all rows give a size; the values are once, few, many and, for expanded clones, a class.

length,J,size,D,V,DNA,CDR3
16,TRBJ2-7,-,-,TRBV7-9,TGTGCCAGCAGCTTTCGAGGGAGGGGGGGCGGATACGAGCAGTACTTC,CASSFRGRGGGYEQYF
17,TRBJ1-6,few,TRBD1,TRBV12-3/TRBV12-4,TGTGCCAGCAGTCGACACGACAGGGTGGGCTATAATTCACCCCTCCACTTT,CASSRHDRVGYNSPLHF
14,TRBJ2-2,-,TRBD1,TRBV5-1,TGCGCCAGCAGCTCCTTCAGGACAGGGGGCGAGCTGTTTTTT,CASSSFRTGGELFF
16,TRBJ2-4,-,-,TRBV28,TGTGCCAGCAGTTCGTCAGCTTTGGCGGGACAGTTAGATTTGTACTTC,CASSSSALAGQLDLYF
16,TRBJ2-2,once,-,TRBV5-5,TGTGCCAGCAGCTTGGCTTTGGCAGTGGGCACCGGGGAGCTGTTTTTT,CASSLALAVGTGELFF
15,TRBJ2-5,-,-,TRBV20-1,TGCAGTGCTAGGGACGTAGTGGCTAGTATGGAGACCCAGTACTTC,CSARDVVASMETQYF
14,TRBJ2-7,-,TRBD2,TRBV10-3,TGTGCCATCCGGTCACTAGCGGGAGTTGACGAGCAGTACTTC,CAIRSLAGVDEQYF
15,TRBJ1-2,-,-,TRBV7-2,TGTGCCAGCAGCTTAGCTTGGACGGGGAACTATGGCTACACCTTC,CASSLAWTGNYGYTF
13,TRBJ1-5,many,TRBD1,TRBV10-3,TGTGCCAGCACAGGGGGCCGGGATCAGCCCCAGCATTTT,CASTGGRDQPQHF
12,TRBJ2-4,many,-,TRBV30,TGTGCCTGGAGTGCGGCCAAAAACATTCAGTACTTC,CAWSAAKNIQYF
15,TRBJ1-6,-,TRBD1,TRBV15,TGTGCCACCAGCAGCCAGGACAGGTCGTATTCACCCCTCCACTTT,CATSSQDRSYSPLHF
15,TRBJ2-1,-,TRBD2,TRBV5-1,TGCGCCAGCAGCTGGACTAGCGGGAGGGCCTATGAGCAGTTCTTC,CASSWTSGRAYEQFF
14,TRBJ2-3,-,-,TRBV27,TGTGCCAGCACCAGACCCGGGAGACTAGATACGCAGTATTTT,CASTRPGRLDTQYF
15,TRBJ2-2,-,-,TRBV7-8,TGTGCCAGCAGCTTAGTTCTAGTGGGCACCGGGGAGCTGTTTTTT,CASSLVLVGTGELFF
15,TRBJ2-5,-,TRBD1,TRBV5-1,TGCGCCAGCAGCGATATACAGGGGGCTGGTGAGACCCAGTACTTC,CASSDIQGAGETQYF
15,TRBJ2-3,-,TRBD1,TRBV7-9,TGTGCCAGCATCCTAGGGGGCGCGGGTACAGATACGCAGTATTTT,CASILGGAGTDTQYF
14,TRBJ1-1,-,TRBD1,TRBV10-1,TGCGCCAGCACCCAAGGGACAGGGTTTTCTTTGGCTTTCTTT,CASTQGTGFSLAFF
15,TRBJ2-7,-,TRBD1,TRBV12-3/TRBV12-4,TGTGCCAGCAGCAACCCCGGGACAGGGATCTACGAGCAGTACTTC,CASSNPGTGIYEQYF
17,TRBJ2-1,few,-,TRBV20-1,TGCAGTGCTAGAGATATGGGGGCTGGGAGCTCCTACAATGAGCAGTTCTTC,CSARDMGAGSSYNEQFF
14,TRBJ1-5,-,TRBD1,TRBV28,TGTGCCACCTTAACGACAGGGCGCAATCAGCCCCAGCATTTT,CATLTTGRNQPQHF
16,TRBJ2-5,few,TRBD2,TRBV7-2,TGTGCCAGCAGCTTAACCGCAGCGGGATTTGGAGAGACCCAGTACTTC,CASSLTAAGFGETQYF
15,TRBJ2-1,-,TRBD2,TRBV5-6,TGTGCCAGCAGCCCGGGGCGCGCGGGAGGGAGTGAGCAGTTCTTC,CASSPGRAGGSEQFF
11,TRBJ2-1,-,-,TRBV29-1,TGCAGCGTTGAGAACACCGGAGGGCAGTTCTTC,CSVENTGGQFF
15,TRBJ2-7,-,-,TRBV5-1,TGCGCCAGCAGCTTGGGACAGGAAATCTCCTACGAGCAGTACTTC,CASSLGQEISYEQYF
14,TRBJ1-4,few,TRBD1,TRBV12-3/TRBV12-4,TGTGCCAGCAGTTTAAGGGACAGGGTTGAAAAACTGTTTTTT,CASSLRDRVEKLFF
12,TRBJ2-5,few,-,TRBV29-1,TGCAGCGTTGTAGGAGCTGGAGAGACCCAGTACTTC,CSVVGAGETQYF
15,TRBJ2-1,-,TRBD1,TRBV3-1,TGTGCCAGCAGCCAAAACAGGGGGAACTACAATGAGCAGTTCTTC,CASSQNRGNYNEQFF
18,TRBJ2-2,-,TRBD2,TRBV28,TGTGCCAGCCGAAATCAGGGACTAGCGGGAGACGACACCGGGGAGCTGTTTTTT,CASRNQGLAGDDTGELFF
15,TRBJ2-7,-,TRBD1,TRBV6-2/TRBV6-3,TGTGCCAGCAGGGGCTTAGGACAGGGATCAGACGAGCAGTACTTC,CASRGLGQGSDEQYF
15,TRBJ1-2,few,-,TRBV3-1,TGTGCCAGCAGCCAAGATGCCACAGGGCCCTATGGCTACACCTTC,CASSQDATGPYGYTF
15,TRBJ2-1,few,-,TRBV29-1,TGCAGCCCCCCAAATGGCGGGCCCTCCTACAATGAGCAGTTCTTC,CSPPNGGPSYNEQFF
14,TRBJ2-7,-,TRBD2,TRBV5-1,TGCGCCAGCAGTGGGGGGGGAAACTCCTACGAGCAGTACTTC,CASSGGGNSYEQYF
14,TRBJ1-2,few,-,TRBV5-1,TGCGCCAGCAGCAACAGCGATTCTAACTATGGCTACACCTTC,CASSNSDSNYGYTF
16,TRBJ1-1,-,TRBD1,TRBV7-2,TGTGCCAGCAGCTTAGTGGCAGGGGGGGCGGGCACTGAAGCTTTCTTT,CASSLVAGGAGTEAFF
15,TRBJ2-7,-,TRBD1,TRBV16,TGTGCCAGCAGCCAATCTACGGGACAGTCCTACGAGCAGTACTTC,CASSQSTGQSYEQYF
15,TRBJ1-1,-,-,TRBV7-8,TGTGCCAGCAGCTTAGTGGTGGGTTGGTTAACCGAAGCTTTCTTT,CASSLVVGWLTEAFF
14,TRBJ2-7,few,TRBD1,TRBV20-1,TGCAGTGCCGACCCGGGACAGCCCGAGTACGAGCAGTACTTC,CSADPGQPEYEQYF
15,TRBJ2-7,-,TRBD2,TRBV28,TGTGCCAGCAGTTCAAATAGCGGGGGGCTGCAGGCGCAGAACTTC,CASSSNSGGLQAQNF
16,TRBJ2-4,-,-,TRBV6-1,TGTGCCAGCAGCATGTCTGGGGCCTTGGCCAAAAACATTCAGTACTTC,CASSMSGALAKNIQYF
15,TRBJ2-7,-,TRBD2,TRBV7-9,TGTGCCAGCAGCTTACTAGCGGGAGGACTCATCGAGCAGTACTTC,CASSLLAGGLIEQYF
16,TRBJ1-6,-,-,TRBV11-2,TGTGCCAGCAGCTTAGTTCGGCGGGGCTACAATTCACCCCTCCACTTT,CASSLVRRGYNSPLHF
15,TRBJ2-1,many,TRBD1,TRBV5-1,TGCGCCAGCAAGACCGGGACAGGGGAGTTCGATGAGCAGTTCTTC,CASKTGTGEFDEQFF
15,TRBJ2-5,-,TRBD2,TRBV7-9,TGTGCCAGCAGCCCACGGAGGGAGGGACAAGAGACCCAGTACTTC,CASSPRREGQETQYF
16,TRBJ2-6,-,-,TRBV12-3/TRBV12-4,TGTGCCAGCAGGCAAGCAGGGAGCTCTGGGGCCAACGTCCTGACTTTC,CASRQAGSSGANVLTF
16,TRBJ2-3,many,-,TRBV12-3/TRBV12-4,TGTGCCAGCAGGGTCTTCGGGGGTACCTCCACAGATACGCAGTATTTT,CASRVFGGTSTDTQYF